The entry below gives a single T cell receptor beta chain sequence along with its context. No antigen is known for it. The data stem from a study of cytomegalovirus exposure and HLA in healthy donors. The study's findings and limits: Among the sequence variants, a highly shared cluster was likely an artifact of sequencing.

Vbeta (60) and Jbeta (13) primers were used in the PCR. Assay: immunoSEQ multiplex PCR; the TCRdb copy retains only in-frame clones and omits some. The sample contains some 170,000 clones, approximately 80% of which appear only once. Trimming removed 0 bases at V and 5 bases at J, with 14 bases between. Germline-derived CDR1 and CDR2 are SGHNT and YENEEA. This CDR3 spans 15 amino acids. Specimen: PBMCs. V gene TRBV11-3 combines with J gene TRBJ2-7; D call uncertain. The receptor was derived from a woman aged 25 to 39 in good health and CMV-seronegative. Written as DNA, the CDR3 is TGTGCCAGCAGCTTAGAGCGCGGTGCAAATCACGAGCAGTACTTC. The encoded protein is CASSLERGANHEQYF.